The rows below give T cell receptor beta chains drawn from one sample of a study of blood T cells in healthy people across ages. TCRdb re-derived calls from the 5' RACE reads in MiXCR, one entry per CDR3 protein. Altogether nearly 800,000 distinct CDR3 sequences are present, around 25% being singletons, with the ten largest covering approximately 4%. The sample was also reused in another study, on T cells of mothers and their children.

What was sequenced was blood. Every receptor here comes from a boy younger than 18 in good health. Each CDR3 is given with its conserved first and last residue. A D gene is named only where the DNA matches it firmly. The size entry is marked missing in some rows and otherwise reads once, few, many or a size class.

D	V	J	size	DNA	CDR3
-	TRBV4-3	TRBJ2-7	few	TGCGCCAGCAGCCAAGATTGGGGGGAGCGGCGCGAGCAGTACTTC	CASSQDWGERREQYF
-	TRBV7-9	TRBJ2-3	many	TGTGCCAGCAGCTTACAAAGCACAGATACGCAGTATTTT	CASSLQSTDTQYF
-	TRBV28	TRBJ1-3	few	TGTGCCAGCAGTTTGGGAAACACTGGAAACACCATATATTTT	CASSLGNTGNTIYF
-	TRBV28	TRBJ2-7	-	TGTGCCAGCAGTCCACCTCAAGTCTACGAGCAGTACTTC	CASSPPQVYEQYF
-	TRBV20-1	TRBJ1-2	few	TGCAGTGCTAGAAGTAGGCAGACGTGGGATGGCTACACCTTC	CSARSRQTWDGYTF
-	TRBV4-3	TRBJ2-7	-	TGCGCCAGCAGCCAAGTTCGAGGTACGAACGAGCAGTACTTC	CASSQVRGTNEQYF
TRBD1	TRBV20-1	TRBJ1-2	-	TGCAGTGCTAGAGCGACAGGGGCCTATGGCTACACCTTC	CSARATGAYGYTF
-	TRBV14	TRBJ2-5	-	TGTGCCAGCAGCCAAGCCCTTGCGGAGACCCAGTACTTC	CASSQALAETQYF
-	TRBV6-2/TRBV6-3	TRBJ2-7	many	TGTGCCAGCAGTTATTCGACGAGCTCCTACGAGCAGTACTTC	CASSYSTSSYEQYF
-	TRBV3-1	TRBJ2-1	-	TGTGCCAGCAGCCAAGGGGCCGCTGGAAGCTCCTACAATGAGCAGTTCTTC	CASSQGAAGSSYNEQFF
-	TRBV7-9	TRBJ2-7	-	TGTGCCAGCAGCTTAACGGGCCGGTTCTCCTACGAGCAGTACTTC	CASSLTGRFSYEQYF
TRBD1	TRBV5-6	TRBJ1-2	few	TGTGCCAGCAGCGGAGGACAGGGGGCCTATGGCTACACCTTC	CASSGGQGAYGYTF
-	TRBV7-3	TRBJ2-7	-	TGTGCCAGCAGCGAGAACAAGAAGGTCGCGGAACTCTACGAGCAGTACTTC	CASSENKKVAELYEQYF
-	TRBV6-5	TRBJ2-5	few	TGTGCCAGCCGCAAGTGGGAACAAGAGACCCAGTACTTC	CASRKWEQETQYF
TRBD2	TRBV20-1	TRBJ2-5	-	TGCAGTGCTCTTAGCGGGAAACAAGAGACCCAGTACTTC	CSALSGKQETQYF
-	TRBV7-9	TRBJ1-4	few	TGTGCCAGCAGCTTCGAGGCCCATAATGAAAAACTGTTTTTT	CASSFEAHNEKLFF
-	TRBV12-3/TRBV12-4	TRBJ2-6	-	TGTGCCAGCAAGATATTCGGGGCCAACGTCCTGACTTTC	CASKIFGANVLTF
TRBD2	TRBV6-2/TRBV6-3	TRBJ2-7	-	TGTGCCAGCAGTTACGGGCTAGCGGGAGCGGTCGAGCAGTACTTC	CASSYGLAGAVEQYF
-	TRBV6-2/TRBV6-3	TRBJ2-7	-	TGTGCCAGCAGTTACCTTGCCAAGCAGTACTTC	CASSYLAKQYF
-	TRBV20-1	TRBJ1-4	few	TGCAGTGCTAGAGATCGTTCACTGGGAGACCCGGGAACTAATGAAAAACTGTTTTTT	CSARDRSLGDPGTNEKLFF
TRBD1	TRBV29-1	TRBJ2-1	-	TGCAGCGTTGCCCGACGTTTGACAGGGATGAATGAGCAGTTCTTC	CSVARRLTGMNEQFF